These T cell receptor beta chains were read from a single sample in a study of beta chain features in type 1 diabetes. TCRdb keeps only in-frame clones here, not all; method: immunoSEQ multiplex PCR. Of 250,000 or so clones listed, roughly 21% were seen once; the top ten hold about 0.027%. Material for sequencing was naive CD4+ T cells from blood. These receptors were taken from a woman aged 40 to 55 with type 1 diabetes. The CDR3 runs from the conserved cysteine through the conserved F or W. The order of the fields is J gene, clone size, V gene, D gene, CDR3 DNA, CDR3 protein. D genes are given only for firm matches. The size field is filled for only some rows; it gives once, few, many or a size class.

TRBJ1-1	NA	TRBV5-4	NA	TGTGCCAGCAGCTCGGTAGTAGGGGGGAACACTGAAGCTTTCTTT	CASSSVVGGNTEAFF
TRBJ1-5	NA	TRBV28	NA	TGTGCCAGCAGTGGAGACAGTCTCCATCAGCCCCAGCATTTT	CASSGDSLHQPQHF
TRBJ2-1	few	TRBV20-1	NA	TGCAGTGAACGGGGGGCAAATGAGCAGTTCTTC	CSERGANEQFF
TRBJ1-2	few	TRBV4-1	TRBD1	TGCGCCAGCAGCCCGGAGGACAGGGGACATGGCTACACCTTC	CASSPEDRGHGYTF
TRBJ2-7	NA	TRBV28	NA	TGTGCCAGCAGTTTGGAGCAAACCCGAGGGGAGCAGTACTTC	CASSLEQTRGEQYF
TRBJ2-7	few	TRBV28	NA	TGTGCCAGCGGGGACATGACCTACGAGCAGTACTTC	CASGDMTYEQYF
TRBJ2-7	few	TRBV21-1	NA	TGTGCCAGCAGCAAAGACGGCCAGGGGGAATACGAGCAGTACTTC	CASSKDGQGEYEQYF
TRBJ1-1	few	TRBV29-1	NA	TGCAGCGGCTACAGGGCCGACACTGAAGCTTTCTTT	CSGYRADTEAFF
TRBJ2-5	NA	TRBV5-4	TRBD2	TGTGCCAGCAGCTGGGGACTAGCGGAGACCCAGTACTTC	CASSWGLAETQYF
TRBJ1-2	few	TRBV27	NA	TGTGCCAGCAGGCCCAACCTGATCTATAACTATGGCTACACCTTC	CASRPNLIYNYGYTF
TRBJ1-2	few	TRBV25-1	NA	TGTGCCAGCTTCGCTCAGTCGAACTATGGCTACACCTTC	CASFAQSNYGYTF
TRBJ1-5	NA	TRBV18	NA	TGTGCCAGCTCGCCCCCGGGGAACCGGGATCAGCCCCAGCATTTT	CASSPPGNRDQPQHF
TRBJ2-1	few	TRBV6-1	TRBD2	TGTGCCAGCAACCCAGCGGGAGGTCTCAATGAGCAGTTCTTC	CASNPAGGLNEQFF
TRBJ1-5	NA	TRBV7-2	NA	TGTGCCAGCAGCGCCTCCGTTGCGGATCAGCCCCAGCATTTT	CASSASVADQPQHF
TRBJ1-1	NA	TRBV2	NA	TGTGCCAGCAGGCCCCGGGATCACACTGAAGCTTTCTTT	CASRPRDHTEAFF
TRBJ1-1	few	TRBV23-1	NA	TGCGCCAGCAGTCTGGCACAAGAGAACACTGAAGCTTTCTTT	CASSLAQENTEAFF
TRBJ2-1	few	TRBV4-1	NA	TGCGCCAGCAGCCCCCATGGCAGGGCCCCCGACAATGAGCAGTTCTTC	CASSPHGRAPDNEQFF
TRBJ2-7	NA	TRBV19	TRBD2	TGTGCCAGTAGACGGAGCGGGAGCCACGAGCAGTACTTC	CASRRSGSHEQYF
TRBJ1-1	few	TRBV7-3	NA	TGTGCCAGCAGCCAGGGGCCGACGAACACTGAAGCTTTCTTT	CASSQGPTNTEAFF
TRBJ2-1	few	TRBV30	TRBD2	TGTGCCTGGAGTGTGGGTAGCGGGAGGTGGAATGAGCAGTTCTTC	CAWSVGSGRWNEQFF
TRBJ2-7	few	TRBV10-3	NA	TGTGCCATCAGCCAGGGAGGTGTTTACGAGCAGTACTTC	CAISQGGVYEQYF
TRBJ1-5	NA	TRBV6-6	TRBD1	TGTGCCAGCAGTACGGACAGGGGGGTGTCGCAGCCCCAGCATTTT	CASSTDRGVSQPQHF